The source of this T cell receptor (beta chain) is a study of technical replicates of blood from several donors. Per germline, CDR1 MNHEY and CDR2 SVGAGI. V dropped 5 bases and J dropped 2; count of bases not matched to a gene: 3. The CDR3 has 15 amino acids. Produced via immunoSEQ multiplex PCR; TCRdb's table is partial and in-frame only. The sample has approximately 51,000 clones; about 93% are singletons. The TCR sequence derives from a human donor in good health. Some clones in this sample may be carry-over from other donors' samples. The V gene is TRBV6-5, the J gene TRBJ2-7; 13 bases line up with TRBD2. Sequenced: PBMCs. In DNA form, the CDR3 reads TGTGCCAGCAGTCGGACTAGCGGGGGACCCTACGAGCAGTACTTC. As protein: CASSRTSGGPYEQYF.